The sequence of this T cell receptor beta chain was determined in a study of T cell clones after liver transplantation. Turning to the study itself: A pre-transplant mixed lymphocyte reaction with TCRbeta sequencing defined graft-donor-reactive clones followed in post-transplant blood. Tolerance: complete withdrawal held at least one year, liver enzymes staying within twice normal. Study-level points and caveats: Graft donor-reactive T cells may have migrated into the graft rather than being deleted. Small, mixed patient groups and varying post-transplant times limit these conclusions.

Assay used: immunoSEQ multiplex PCR; TCRdb lists only in-frame clones, some missing. Of tens of thousands of clones listed, about four fifths were seen once; the top ten hold about 0.79%. Turning to this clone: Its cognate antigen is unknown.

Germline lookup yields CDR1 SEHNR and CDR2 FQNEAQ (reference sequence). V lost 5 bases and J 2 bases, leaving 10 bases between the germline ends. The CDR3 is 13 residues long. This specimen was CD4+ T cells from blood, taken 12 months after liver transplant. The sequence was collected from a human patient who received a liver transplant. A subset of T cells may come from the graft donor. The V call is TRBV7-9, the J call TRBJ2-7; a possible D gene is TRBD1 (5 bases). CDR3 residues: CASSRDSPYEQYF. The CDR3 DNA reads TGTGCCAGCAGCCGCGACAGTCCCTACGAGCAGTACTTC.